The 21 T cell receptor beta chains below all came from one sample that was sequenced in a study of siplizumab effects on memory and regulatory T cells. Some clones are missing from TCRdb's copy, which holds only in-frame ones; the method was immunoSEQ multiplex PCR. Of roughly 110,000 clones in the sample, roughly 93% are singletons; the top ten hold approximately 0.17%. Sequenced sample: non-Treg CD4+ T cells sorted from blood. Every receptor here comes from a human donor in good health.

The CDR3 nucleotides are TGCGCCAGCAGGTACGGACAGTTGGACCACTACGAGCAGTACTTC. The encoded protein is CASRYGQLDHYEQYF. The V call is TRBV5-1, the J call TRBJ2-7; TRBD1 is a possible D gene (6 bases). The germline CDR1 and CDR2 sequences are SGHRS and YFSETQ. The CDR3 is made up of 15 amino acids. With 5 bases removed from V and 3 bases from J, the gap between germline ends came to 18 bases.

This chain connects TRBV12-5 to TRBJ1-1; possibly TRBD1 for D (5 bases). Looked up from germline, CDR1 is LGHNT and CDR2 is FRNRAP. This CDR3 contains 13 residues. The V end was cut by 0 bases, the J end by 11 bases, with 13 bases between. For the CDR3, the DNA is TGTGCTAGTGGTTTGGTACAGGTGGACATGGCTTTCTTT. It codes for CASGLVQVDMAFF.

Concerning this clone: This specimen includes other DNA sequences encoding the same CDR3. This rearrangement joins TRBV20-1 to TRBJ1-2; 7 bases are a match to TRBD1. The germline V gene encodes CDR1 DFQATT and CDR2 SNEGSKA (reference sequence). V shed 5 bases and J 4 bases; nucleotides not matched to a gene: 1. This CDR3 has 11 residues. As DNA, the CDR3 is TGCAGTGCTCGGACAGGCTATGGCTACACCTTC. The encoded protein is CSARTGYGYTF.

V and J are TRBV6-5 and TRBJ2-1; D possibly matches TRBD1 or TRBD2 (5 bases each). The germline CDR1 and CDR2 sequences are MNHEY and SVGAGI. This CDR3 region has 13 residues. The ends were cut back, 1 base at V and 7 bases at J, with 8 bases in the middle. The CDR3 region has the DNA TGTGCCAGCAGTTACTTTGGGGGTAATGAGCAGTTCTTC. Protein sequence: CASSYFGGNEQFF.

The rearrangement links TRBV7-3 to TRBJ2-2; 10 bases align to TRBD2. This CDR3 is built from 17 residues. Germline CDR1 is SGHTA and CDR2 is FQGTGA. The V gene end was trimmed by 5 bases and the J gene end by 1 base; junction bases not matched to a gene: 7. CDR3 residues: CASSPRSGGRNTGELFF. CDR3 DNA sequence: TGTGCCAGCAGCCCCCGTAGCGGGGGGCGGAACACCGGGGAGCTGTTTTTT.

The rearrangement uses TRBV28 and TRBJ1-3; D is unresolved. Trimming cost V 6 bases and J 0 bases, with 3 bases left between them. The CDR3 spans 12 residues. Germline assignment: CDR1 MDHEN and CDR2 SYDVKM. CDR3 sequence (DNA): TGTGCCAGCAGGGACTCTGGAAACACCATATATTTT. It specifies CASRDSGNTIYF.

This clone came up once. The chain combines TRBV5-6 with TRBJ2-3, with 11 bases that match TRBD2. This CDR3 comprises 16 residues. The V segment lost 2 bases and the J segment 1 base; nucleotides outside the gene matches: 3. Germline CDR1 SGHDT, CDR2 YYEEEE. This chain's CDR3 is CASSFLTSGGTDTQYF. The CDR3, as DNA: TGTGCCAGCAGCTTTTTGACTAGCGGGGGCACAGATACGCAGTATTTT.

This chain connects TRBV5-4 to TRBJ1-4; D gene uncertain. Deletions cut 4 bases from V and 4 bases from J, with 11 bases between. This CDR3 is 14 amino acids long. Germline CDR1 is SGHNT and CDR2 is YYREEE (reference sequence). The CDR3 here is CASSQSGINEKLFF. The CDR3 nucleotides are TGTGCCAGCAGCCAGTCCGGGATTAATGAAAAACTGTTTTTT.

Comment on this clone: One junction end disagrees with the germline gene, perhaps due to a read error. The chain employs TRBV29-1 and TRBJ1-6; D is ambiguous. The CDR3 runs 13 residues. Germline lookup yields CDR1 SQVTM and CDR2 ANQGSEA. CDR3 sequence (DNA): TGCAGCGTTGAGGTTTCCTTTAATTCACCCCTCCACTTT. Its protein product is CSVEVSFNSPLHF.

This rearrangement joins TRBV7-3 to TRBJ1-2; TRBD1 aligns across 9 bases. V lost 5 bases and J lost 6; bases outside the gene matches: 13. Germline CDR1 SGHTA, CDR2 FQGTGA. The CDR3 is made up of 16 amino acids. The CDR3 sequence: CASSPPSPGTGNGYTF. The CDR3, as DNA: TGTGCCAGCAGCCCCCCCTCCCCCGGGACAGGGAATGGCTACACCTTC. The full variable domain, its missing parts supplied by reference TRBV7-3 and TRBJ1-2, is GAGVSQTPSNKVTEKGKYVELRCDPISGHTALYWYRQSLGQGPEFLIYFQGTGAADDSGLPNDRFFAVRPEGSVSTLKIQRTERGDSAVYLCASSPPSPGTGNGYTFGSGTRLTVV.

The V and J genes are TRBV6-4 and TRBJ2-1; D is undetermined. Looked up from germline, CDR1 is MRHNA and CDR2 is SNTAGT. This CDR3 is 11 amino acids long. Trimming took 1 base from V and 10 from J, leaving 5 bases between them. The CDR3 sequence: CASSDFGEQFF. The CDR3 coding sequence is TGTGCCAGCAGTGACTTCGGGGAGCAGTTCTTC.

The chain carries TRBV6-5 and TRBJ1-2; the D is unclear. The CDR3 length is 11 residues. V dropped 2 bases and J dropped 7 bases, with 5 bases sitting between them. The V gene's germline CDR1 is MNHEY and CDR2 SVGAGI. This CDR3 reads CASSYGVGYTF. The CDR3 DNA reads as TGTGCCAGCAGTTACGGCGTTGGCTACACCTTC.

This chain links TRBV6-5 with TRBJ1-1, with D possibly being TRBD1 (5 bases). The CDR3 is made up of 14 amino acids. Germline V gene data show CDR1 as MNHEY and CDR2 as SVGAGI. V lost 7 bases and J lost 4, with 16 bases in between. CDR3 sequence (DNA): TGTGCCAGCATCCAACAGGTGGGTTTCACTGAAGCTTTCTTT. Translated: CASIQQVGFTEAFF.

The genes are TRBV25-1 and TRBJ2-5; 8 bases match TRBD2. Trimming took 9 bases from V and 5 from J; bases not matched to a gene: 5. CDR3 size: 12 residues. Germline V CDR1 and CDR2: MGHDK, SYGVNS. The CDR3 DNA follows: TGTGCCAGTACGGGGGGGCTTGAGACCCAGTACTTC. It specifies CASTGGLETQYF.

This chain links TRBV20-1 with TRBJ1-1; the match to TRBD1 covers 8 bases. The germline V gene encodes CDR1 DFQATT and CDR2 SNEGSKA (reference sequence). The CDR3 runs 11 residues. V shed 6 bases and J 6 bases; nucleotides not matched to a gene: 3. The CDR3 DNA is TGCAGTGCCCGGGGACAGGCTGAAGCTTTCTTT. Its protein is CSARGQAEAFF.

This CDR3 reads CASSLPGRNEQFF. The CDR3 DNA reads as TGTGCCAGCAGCTTACCGGGGCGGAATGAGCAGTTCTTC. The chain joins TRBV7-2 to TRBJ2-1; D could derive from TRBD1 or TRBD2 (5 bases each). This CDR3 has 13 residues. V lost 2 bases and J 7 bases, leaving 9 bases between the germline ends. Germline V gene data show CDR1 as SGHTA and CDR2 as FQGNSA.

This chain joins TRBV5-1 and TRBJ2-5; the match to TRBD1 covers 7 bases. The J segment lost 1 base and the V segment lost 0 bases, leaving 3 bases of the junction unmatched. The CDR3 covers 15 residues. The V gene's germline CDR1 is SGHRS and CDR2 YFSETQ. Here the CDR3 reads CASSLVGTAQETQYF. The CDR3 bases are TGCGCCAGCAGCTTGGTAGGGACAGCCCAAGAGACCCAGTACTTC.

This clone was observed once. CDR3 protein: CASSQTVQLSAGANVLTF. In DNA form, the CDR3 reads TGTGCCAGCTCGCAAACCGTACAGCTCTCGGCTGGGGCCAACGTCCTGACTTTC. The gene calls are TRBV18 and TRBJ2-6; the D is unclear. This CDR3 comprises 18 residues. Germline-derived CDR1 and CDR2 are KGHSH and LQKENI. V was trimmed by 6 bases and J by 2 bases, leaving 20 bases between them.

The V call is TRBV28, the J call TRBJ1-3, with 7 bases aligning to TRBD1. The CDR3 length is 12 residues. CDR1 is MDHEN, CDR2 SYDVKM, per germline. Trimming at V came to 7 bases and at J to 7 bases, leaving 4 bases not matched to a gene. The CDR3 DNA is TGTGCCAGCATCGACAGGGAGAACACCATATATTTT. Amino acid sequence: CASIDRENTIYF.

This chain uses TRBV2 with TRBJ2-3; 12 positions match TRBD2. V shed 4 bases, J shed 6 bases, and the junction held 8 bases outside the gene matches. Germline V gene lookup returns CDR1 SNHLY and CDR2 FYNNEI. The CDR3 extends over 16 amino acids. This chain's CDR3 is CASSGILAGGLDTQYF. CDR3 DNA: TGTGCCAGCAGTGGAATCCTAGCGGGGGGGCTTGATACGCAGTATTTT.

This rearrangement joins TRBV7-8 to TRBJ2-4; TRBD2 is a possible D gene (6 bases). V lost 7 bases and J 3 bases, leaving 19 bases between the germline ends. There are 16 residues in the CDR3. Germline CDR1 SGHVS, CDR2 FQNEAQ. The DNA of the CDR3 is TGTGCCAGCATCCCCCGGGGCATGGGGGGCAAAAACATTCAGTACTTC. Its translation is CASIPRGMGGKNIQYF.